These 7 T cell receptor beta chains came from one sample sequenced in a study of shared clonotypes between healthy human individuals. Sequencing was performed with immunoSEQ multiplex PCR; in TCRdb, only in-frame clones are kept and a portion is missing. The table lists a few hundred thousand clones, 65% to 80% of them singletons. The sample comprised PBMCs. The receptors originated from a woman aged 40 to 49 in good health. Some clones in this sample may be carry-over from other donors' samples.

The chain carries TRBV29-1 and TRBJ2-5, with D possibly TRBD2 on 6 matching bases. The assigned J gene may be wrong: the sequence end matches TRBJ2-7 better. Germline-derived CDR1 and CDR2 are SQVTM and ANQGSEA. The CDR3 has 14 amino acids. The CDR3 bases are TGCAGCGTTAGCGGGCAGGTGAGCTCCTACGAGCAGTACTTC. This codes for CSVSGQVSSYEQYF.

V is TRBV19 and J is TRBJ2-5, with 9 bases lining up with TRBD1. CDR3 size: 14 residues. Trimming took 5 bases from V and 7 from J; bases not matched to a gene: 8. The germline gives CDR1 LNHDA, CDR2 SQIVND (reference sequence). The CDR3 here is CASSPWDRAGTQYF. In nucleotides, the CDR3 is TGTGCCAGTAGTCCGTGGGACAGGGCAGGGACCCAGTACTTC.

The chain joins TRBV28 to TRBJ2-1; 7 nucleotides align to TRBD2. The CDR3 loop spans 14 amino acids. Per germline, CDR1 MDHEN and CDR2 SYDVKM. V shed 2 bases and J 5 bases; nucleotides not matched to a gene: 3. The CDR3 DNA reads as TGTGCCAGCAGTTTAAGGCGGGAGAACAATGAGCAGTTCTTC. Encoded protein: CASSLRRENNEQFF.

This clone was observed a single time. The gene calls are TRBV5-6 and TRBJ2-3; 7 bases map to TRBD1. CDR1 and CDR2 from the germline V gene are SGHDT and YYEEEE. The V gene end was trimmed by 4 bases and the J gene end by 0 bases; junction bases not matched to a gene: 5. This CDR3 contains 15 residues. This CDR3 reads CASSQGQKSTDTQYF. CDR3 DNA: TGTGCCAGCAGCCAGGGACAGAAAAGCACAGATACGCAGTATTTT.

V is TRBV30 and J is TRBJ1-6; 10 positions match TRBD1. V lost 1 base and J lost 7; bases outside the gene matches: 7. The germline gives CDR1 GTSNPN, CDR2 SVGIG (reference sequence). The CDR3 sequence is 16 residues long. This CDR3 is CAWSATGTGENSPLHF. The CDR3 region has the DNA TGTGCCTGGAGTGCTACCGGGACAGGGGAAAATTCACCCCTCCACTTT. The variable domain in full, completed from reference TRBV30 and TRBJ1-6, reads SQTIHQWPATLVQPVGSPLSLECTVEGTSNPNLYWYRQAAGRGLQLLFYSVGIGQISSEVPQNLSASRPQDRQFILSSKKLLLSDSGFYLCAWSATGTGENSPLHFGNGTRLTVT.

CDR3 region: CASNTWGAGETGELFF. The DNA of the CDR3 is TGTGCCAGCAACACATGGGGAGCGGGAGAAACCGGGGAGCTGTTTTTT. The gene calls are TRBV27 and TRBJ2-2; 8 bases agree with TRBD2. The CDR3 is 16 residues long. The germline CDR1 and CDR2 sequences are MNHEY and SMNVEV (reference sequence). V dropped 7 bases and J dropped 5; count of bases not matched to a gene: 12.

The CDR3 protein is CAWSNLWTDNSPLHF. The CDR3, as DNA: TGTGCCTGGAGCAACCTTTGGACAGATAATTCACCCCTCCACTTT. V and J are TRBV30 and TRBJ1-6, with D perhaps matching TRBD1 (6 bases). Germline assignment: CDR1 GTSNPN and CDR2 SVGIG (reference sequence). V lost 3 bases and J 5 bases, leaving 14 bases between the germline ends. The CDR3 spans 15 residues. Complete variable domain (other parts from reference TRBV30 and TRBJ1-6): SQTIHQWPATLVQPVGSPLSLECTVEGTSNPNLYWYRQAAGRGLQLLFYSVGIGQISSEVPQNLSASRPQDRQFILSSKKLLLSDSGFYLCAWSNLWTDNSPLHFGNGTRLTVT.